The clone carrying this T cell receptor (beta chain) has a count of ten or more. The antigen is undetermined. This record belongs to a study of CD8 T cells in ankylosing spondylitis. Germline V lookup: CDR1 SGHTA, CDR2 FQGNSA. Trimming removed 3 bases from V and 4 bases from J, with 9 bases in between. This CDR3 region has 13 residues. Points from the study as a whole: A TCR beta motif of fewer than ten highly homologous variants seemed to mark ankylosing spondylitis blood.

From the 5' RACE reads, TCRdb called clonotypes with MiXCR, one entry per CDR3 protein. This sample yields hundreds of thousands of distinct CDR3 sequences, of which about 11% are seen a single time; 0.51% belongs to the top ten. The chain uses TRBV7-2 and TRBJ1-2; D is uncertain. The sequence derives from a male donor with ankylosing spondylitis. The sample was blood, either unsorted or a sorted T cell fraction (not recorded which). In DNA, the CDR3 is TGTGCCAGCAGCTTGGGGAATCTCTATGGCTACACCTTC. Residues: CASSLGNLYGYTF.